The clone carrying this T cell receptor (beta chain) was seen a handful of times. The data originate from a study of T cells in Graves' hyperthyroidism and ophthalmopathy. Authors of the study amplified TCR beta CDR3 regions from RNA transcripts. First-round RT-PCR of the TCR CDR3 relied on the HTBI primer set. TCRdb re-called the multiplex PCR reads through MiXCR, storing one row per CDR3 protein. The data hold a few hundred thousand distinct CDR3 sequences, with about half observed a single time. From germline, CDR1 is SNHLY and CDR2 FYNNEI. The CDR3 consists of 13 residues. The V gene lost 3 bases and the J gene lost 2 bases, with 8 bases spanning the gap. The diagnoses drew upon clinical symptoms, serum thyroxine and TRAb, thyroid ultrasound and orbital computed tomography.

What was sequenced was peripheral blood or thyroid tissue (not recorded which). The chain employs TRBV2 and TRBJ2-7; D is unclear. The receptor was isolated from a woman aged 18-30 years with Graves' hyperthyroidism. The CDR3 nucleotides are TGTGCCAGCAGTGACTGGGGTGCCTACGAGCAGTACTTC. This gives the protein CASSDWGAYEQYF.